This section outlines one TCR beta chain sequence together with its context. The CDR3 sequence is 13 residues long. Trimming took 4 bases from V and 4 from J, leaving 8 bases between them. Germline assignment: CDR1 SQVTM and CDR2 ANQGSEA. This specimen belongs to a study of long-term antiretroviral therapy in people with HIV. A v3.0 immunoSEQ assay was performed at survey level. Clones were read by immunoSEQ multiplex PCR, and TCRdb kept only the in-frame ones, dropping some. The sample carries about 25,000 clones, 79% recorded once. The chain has TRBV29-1 and TRBJ1-6; the D gene is possibly TRBD1 (5 bases). The receptor was derived from a young man with HIV. The sequenced sample was unsorted PBMCs, obtained 2.1 years after starting antiretroviral therapy. The CDR3 region is CSVGDGYNSPLHF. CDR3 sequence (DNA): TGCAGCGTTGGGGACGGGTATAATTCACCCCTCCACTTT.